A single T cell receptor beta chain is shown here with its context. Its antigen remains unidentified. Germline CDR1 SGHAT, CDR2 FQNNGV. This CDR3 is 14 amino acids long. V shed 8 bases, J shed 5 bases, and the junction held 11 bases outside the gene matches. These data belong to a study of beta chain features in type 1 diabetes. Points from the study as a whole: Shorter TCRB CDR3s, moderately but significantly so, marked every one of the four CD4+ subsets in Type 1 diabetes patients.

Reverse transcription of all isolated RNA meant that expressed TCRB transcripts were sequenced. Clones were read by immunoSEQ multiplex PCR, and TCRdb kept only the in-frame ones, dropping some. The data hold under 150,000 clones, with around 8.8% observed a single time. There was one heparinised blood draw per donor, averaging roughly 110 mL. Without exception, sorted populations had purity beyond 98%. This chain joins TRBV11-2 and TRBJ1-1, with 7 bases that match TRBD1. The sequenced sample consisted of central memory CD4+ T cells from blood. This clonotype was sampled from a man aged 30 to 39 with type 1 diabetes. CDR3 loop: CASSVETGRTEAFF. The CDR3 nucleotides read TGTGCCAGCTCTGTGGAGACAGGGCGGACTGAAGCTTTCTTT. Supplemented by reference TRBV11-2 and TRBJ1-1, the full variable domain reads EAGVAQSPRYKIIEKRQSVAFWCNPISGHATLYWYQQILGQGPKLLIQFQNNGVVDDSQLPKDRFSAERLKGVDSTLKIQPAKLEDSAVYLCASSVETGRTEAFFGQGTRLTVV.